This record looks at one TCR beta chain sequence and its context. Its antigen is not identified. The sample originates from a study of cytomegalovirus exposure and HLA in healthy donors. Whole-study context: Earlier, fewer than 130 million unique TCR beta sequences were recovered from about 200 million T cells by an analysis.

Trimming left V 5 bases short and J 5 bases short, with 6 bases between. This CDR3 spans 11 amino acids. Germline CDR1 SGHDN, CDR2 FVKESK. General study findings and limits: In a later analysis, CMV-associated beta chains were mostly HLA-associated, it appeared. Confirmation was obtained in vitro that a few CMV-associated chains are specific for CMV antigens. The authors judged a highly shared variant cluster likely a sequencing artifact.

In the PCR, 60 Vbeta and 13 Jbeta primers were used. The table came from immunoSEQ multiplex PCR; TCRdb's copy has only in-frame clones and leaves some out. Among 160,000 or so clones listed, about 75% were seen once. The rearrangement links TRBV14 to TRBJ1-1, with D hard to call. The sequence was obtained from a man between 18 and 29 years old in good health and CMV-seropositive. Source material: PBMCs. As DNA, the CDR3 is TGTGCCAGCAGCTATGAGACTGAAGCTTTCTTT. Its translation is CASSYETEAFF.